The 25 T cell receptor beta chains reported below all come from one sample, sequenced in a study of molecular identifiers for immune sequencing clone quantification. TCRdb fed the PCR reads into MiXCR, producing one record per CDR3 protein. Among about 640,000 distinct CDR3 sequences listed, 20% were seen once. Sequencing was performed on naive CD8+ T cells from blood, with Jurkat cell RNA spiked in. Indicated subset: FACS-sorted CD8+CD4-CCR7+CD45RA+ naive T cells. Receptors were obtained from a human donor in good health. Some libraries in this study had Jurkat cell RNA spiked in.

Regarding this clonotype: In this CDR3 the conserved last residue, phenylalanine or tryptophan, is missing, so a read error is likely. The gene calls are TRBV15 and TRBJ2-7; the D gene is possibly TRBD2 (6 bases). The CDR3 runs 15 residues. V dropped 0 bases and J dropped 6 bases, with 15 bases sitting between them. Per germline, CDR1 LNHNV and CDR2 YYDKDF (reference sequence). In DNA form, the CDR3 reads TGTGCCACCAGCAGAGAGCTCTGGGGGGTCTCCGAGCAGTACCTC. This gives the protein CATSRELWGVSEQYL.

The gene calls are TRBV6-1 and TRBJ2-3; D may be TRBD1 (6 bases). Germline V gene sequence: CDR1 MNHNS, CDR2 SASEGT. Trimming pared 6 bases from V and 2 bases from J, leaving 12 bases between. This CDR3 has 14 amino acids. The CDR3: CASSRTDFTDTQYF. CDR3 nucleotides: TGTGCCAGCAGCCGGACAGATTTCACAGATACGCAGTATTTT.

This clonotype was observed at least ten times. One end of the junction varies from germline; a read error may be responsible. The chain joins TRBV5-6 to TRBJ2-7; TRBD2 agrees at 13 bases. The CDR3 consists of 15 residues. Germline CDR1 is SGHDT and CDR2 is YYEEEE. The CDR3 here is CASSLRLAGGYEQYF. Here the CDR3 DNA reads TGCGCCAGCAGCTTGCGACTAGCGGGAGGCTACGAGCAGTACTTC.

Many counts were recorded for this clonotype. The rearrangement uses TRBV18 and TRBJ2-6; no clear D. This CDR3 has 15 residues. V lost 3 bases and J 0 bases, leaving 6 bases between the germline ends. The germline CDR1 and CDR2 sequences are KGHSH and LQKENI. The CDR3 loop reads CASSPQDSGANVLTF. CDR3 nucleotides: TGTGCCAGCTCACCCCAGGACTCTGGGGCCAACGTCCTGACTTTC.

In its sample, this clonotype was seen a few times. This chain connects TRBV19 to TRBJ1-5; TRBD1 is a possible D gene (5 bases). This CDR3 has 15 amino acids. Trimming stripped 7 bases from V and 0 bases from J, with 13 bases between. CDR1 is LNHDA, CDR2 SQIVND, per germline (reference sequence). The CDR3 bases are TGTGCCAGTACCTTGACAGACTATAGCAATCAGCCCCAGCATTTT. Its protein is CASTLTDYSNQPQHF.

At least ten counts were recorded for this clonotype. The V call is TRBV20-1, the J call TRBJ2-7, with 8 bases aligning to TRBD1. The junction had 9 bases not matched to a gene; V was cut back by 0 bases and J by 2 bases. The CDR3 sequence is 16 residues long. CDR1 is DFQATT, CDR2 SNEGSKA, per germline (reference sequence). CDR3 loop: CSARDPQGAVPYEQYF. CDR3 bases: TGCAGTGCTAGAGATCCCCAGGGGGCGGTCCCCTACGAGCAGTACTTC.

In its sample, this clonotype was seen a few times. CDR3 amino acids: CASSANRGLMTDTQYF. For the CDR3, the DNA is TGTGCCAGCAGCGCAAACAGGGGGCTTATGACAGATACGCAGTATTTT. The chain uses TRBV7-9 and TRBJ2-3; TRBD1 agrees at 9 bases. CDR1 SEHNR and CDR2 FQNEAQ come from the germline V gene (reference sequence). Trimming removed 5 bases from V and 3 bases from J; junction bases left unmatched: 9. The CDR3 has 16 residues.

This clonotype appeared many times. This chain connects TRBV7-6 to TRBJ1-1; D unresolved. The CDR3 is 13 residues long. Germline CDR1 SGHVS, CDR2 FNYEAQ. Trimming removed 3 bases from V and 0 bases from J, with 5 bases in between. In DNA, the CDR3 is TGTGCCAGCAGCTTGGAAATGAACACTGAAGCTTTCTTT. It specifies CASSLEMNTEAFF.

The chain employs TRBV10-3 and TRBJ2-1; D remains unclear. The CDR3 consists of 15 residues. V dropped 2 bases and J dropped 0 bases, with 8 bases sitting between them. Germline CDR1 reads ENHRY; CDR2 reads SYGVKD. CDR3 nucleotide sequence: TGTGCCATCAGTGAGCCCACCCGCTCCTACAATGAGCAGTTCTTC. This gives the protein CAISEPTRSYNEQFF.

This clonotype was recorded many times. The chain employs TRBV7-8 and TRBJ2-3; tentatively, D is TRBD1 (5 bases). The V and J ends lost 4 bases and 0 bases respectively, with 17 bases between them. The germline gives CDR1 SGHVS, CDR2 FQNEAQ. The CDR3 sequence is 17 residues long. The CDR3 DNA sequence: TGTGCCAGCAGCTACACAGGTGAAGGCGGCAGCACAGATACGCAGTATTTT. This encodes CASSYTGEGGSTDTQYF.

The chain employs TRBV20-1 and TRBJ2-7; D ambiguous. The CDR3 runs to 13 residues. Per the germline V gene, CDR1 is DFQATT and CDR2 is SNEGSKA (reference sequence). V shed 5 bases and J shed 5 bases, with 16 bases lying between them. The CDR3 loop is CSASRTFIHEQYF. In DNA form, the CDR3 reads TGCAGTGCTTCCCGGACCTTTATCCACGAGCAGTACTTC.

About this clonotype: Since a much larger clone is just one base distant, this may be a read error. The rearrangement joins TRBV30 to TRBJ2-7; D is perhaps TRBD1 (5 bases). In germline, CDR1 is GTSNPN, CDR2 SVGIG (reference sequence). The CDR3 length is 12 residues. DNA of the CDR3: TGTACCTGGGCGATGGACACCTACGAGCAGTACTTC. Translated, it gives CTWAMDTYEQYF. Full variable domain (outside the CDR3, taken from reference TRBV30 and TRBJ2-7): SQTIHQWPATLVQPVGSPLSLECTVEGTSNPNLYWYRQAAGRGLQLLFYSVGIGQISSEVPQNLSASRPQDRQFILSSKKLLLSDSGFYLCTWAMDTYEQYFGPGTRLTVT.

This clonotype was counted only a few times. The V gene is TRBV20-1, the J gene TRBJ2-7; the match to TRBD2 covers 9 bases. After removal of 6 bases from V and 0 bases from J, the junction contained 12 bases not matched to a gene. CDR1 is DFQATT and CDR2 is SNEGSKA in the germline V gene (reference sequence). The CDR3 consists of 16 residues. This chain's CDR3 is CSAFGSGLADSYEQYF. The CDR3, as DNA: TGCAGTGCCTTCGGGTCGGGACTAGCTGACTCCTACGAGCAGTACTTC.

This clonotype was counted many times. J is TRBJ2-7 and V is TRBV20-1; 9 nucleotides line up with TRBD1. V was pared by 3 bases and J by 4 bases, with 25 bases of the junction left unmatched. This CDR3 contains 20 residues. The germline V gene encodes CDR1 DFQATT and CDR2 SNEGSKA (reference sequence). In DNA, the CDR3 is TGCAGTGCTAGGGGTGCAGGAGAATACATAGGGACAGGGCTTCTTTACGAGCAGTACTTC. Amino acid sequence: CSARGAGEYIGTGLLYEQYF.

A single count supports this clonotype. Compared with germline, one end of the junction differs, possibly owing to a read error. This sequence joins TRBV11-2 and TRBJ1-5; D is uncertain. CDR1 SGHAT and CDR2 FQNNGV come from the germline V gene. The length of the CDR3 is 13 residues. CDR3 in DNA: TGTGCCCGCAGCTCATATAGCAATCAGCCCCAGCATTTT. Its protein product is CARSSYSNQPQHF.

This chain joins TRBV2 and TRBJ1-1; D perhaps matches TRBD1 (6 bases). This CDR3 comprises 15 residues. Trimming took off 4 bases at V and 5 bases at J, with 17 bases between the two ends. From germline, CDR1 is SNHLY and CDR2 FYNNEI. The CDR3 coding sequence is TGTGCCAGCAGTGCCATCGGGGGGGCGGCAACTGAAGCTTTCTTT. Its protein product is CASSAIGGAATEAFF.

The V gene is TRBV6-2 or TRBV6-3, the J gene TRBJ2-7; D ambiguous. From germline, CDR1 is MNHEY and CDR2 SVGEGT. The V end lost 7 bases, the J end lost 4 bases, and 11 bases lay between the germline ends. The CDR3 loop spans 12 amino acids. In DNA, the CDR3 is TGTGCCAGCAATTCGGACGGTTACGAGCAGTACTTC. Its translation: CASNSDGYEQYF.

The rearrangement uses TRBV11-2 and TRBJ2-7; no clear D gene. Germline loops: CDR1 SGHAT, CDR2 FQNNGV. This CDR3 is 15 amino acids long. With 1 base removed from V and 5 bases from J, the gap between germline ends came to 15 bases. CDR3 DNA sequence: TGTGCCAGCAGCTTAGGTACCGAGGTATGGGACGAGCAGTACTTC. Amino acids: CASSLGTEVWDEQYF.

This clonotype was detected ten times or more. V and J are TRBV6-1 and TRBJ2-7; D might be TRBD2 (6 bases). Germline assignment: CDR1 MNHNS and CDR2 SASEGT. CDR3 size: 16 residues. V was trimmed by 6 bases and J by 3 bases, leaving 21 bases between them. CDR3 loop: CASSPPPGPGDYEQYF. CDR3 in DNA: TGTGCCAGCAGCCCTCCACCGGGCCCGGGGGACTACGAGCAGTACTTC.

This clonotype occurred a few times. This rearrangement joins TRBV20-1 to TRBJ1-3; TRBD1 agrees at 11 bases. CDR3 size: 17 residues. V lost 5 bases to trimming and J lost 3 bases; unmatched junction nucleotides: 12. Germline CDR1 DFQATT, CDR2 SNEGSKA (reference sequence). The CDR3 reads CSASGAGGTGGGNTIYF. DNA of the CDR3: TGCAGTGCTTCCGGGGCTGGCGGGACAGGGGGTGGAAACACCATATATTTT.

The chain carries TRBV27 and TRBJ2-7; D call uncertain. V was pared by 0 bases and J by 2 bases, with 11 bases between. CDR1 is MNHEY, CDR2 SMNVEV, per germline (reference sequence). This CDR3 has 15 residues. The CDR3 loop reads CASSLSWLDTYEQYF. The CDR3 DNA reads TGTGCCAGCAGTTTATCGTGGCTGGATACCTACGAGCAGTACTTC.

This clonotype has at least ten counts. The chain is built from TRBV12-3 or TRBV12-4 and TRBJ1-2; the D gene is possibly TRBD1 (5 bases). The V end was cut by 4 bases, the J end by 8 bases, with 8 bases between. This CDR3 is 11 amino acids long. The CDR3 loop is CASSSGSGYTF. The CDR3 DNA sequence: TGTGCCAGCAGTTCAGGGTCCGGCTACACCTTC.

This clonotype was detected only a few times. J is TRBJ2-7 and V is TRBV29-1, with unresolved D. The V gene lost 4 bases and the J gene lost 1 base, with 8 bases spanning the gap. Per the germline V gene, CDR1 is SQVTM and CDR2 is ANQGSEA. This CDR3 spans 12 amino acids. The CDR3: CSVVEGSYEQYF. The CDR3 nucleotides are TGCAGCGTTGTTGAAGGATCCTACGAGCAGTACTTC.

The chain joins TRBV11-2 to TRBJ1-3, with 8 bases fitting TRBD1. The V segment lost 1 base and the J segment 2 bases; nucleotides outside the gene matches: 4. Germline V gives CDR1 SGHAT, CDR2 FQNNGV. This CDR3 has 16 residues. The CDR3 DNA follows: TGTGCCAGCAGCTTAGGCCCGGGACAGGCTGGAAACACCATATATTTT. Amino acid sequence: CASSLGPGQAGNTIYF.

Many counts were recorded for this clonotype. This chain uses TRBV4-1 with TRBJ1-2; TRBD1 agrees at 7 bases. Germline CDR1 is MGHRA and CDR2 is YSYEKL. CDR3 length: 15 amino acids. The trim removed 0 bases at V and 3 bases at J, leaving 4 bases unmatched. CDR3 sequence reads: CASSQDPGGDYGYTF. Here the CDR3 DNA reads TGCGCCAGCAGCCAAGATCCAGGGGGGGACTATGGCTACACCTTC.